The clone carrying this T cell receptor beta chain was seen once. The data were produced by immunoSEQ multiplex PCR, yet TCRdb's version contains in-frame clones alone and is incomplete. The repertoire has around 350,000 clones, roughly 81% of them found once; the top ten carry about 3.3%. The treatment is: about 20 received Ad26.COV2.S at low or high dose, single or two shots; a few received placebo; per-sample allocation not given. At day 63 after the first vaccine or placebo injection, samples were drawn. This entry is derived from a study of Ad26.COV2.S vaccination and SARS-CoV-2 variants. For the study at large: Doses of Ad26.COV2.S were injected into muscle once or twice, 56 days apart.

Per germline, CDR1 LNHDA and CDR2 SQIVND (reference sequence). Trimming took 5 bases from V and 4 from J, leaving 11 bases between them. The CDR3 is 13 amino acids. This sample comprised peripheral blood, obtained in a trial of Ad26.COV2.S vaccine versus placebo. The clonotype comes from a person between 18 and 59 years old who received the Ad26.COV2.S COVID-19 vaccine or a placebo. The rearrangement links TRBV19 to TRBJ1-2; D is undetermined. Here the CDR3 DNA reads TGTGCCAGTAGTGTGGGAGGAGGCTATGGCTACACCTTC. Amino acid sequence: CASSVGGGYGYTF.